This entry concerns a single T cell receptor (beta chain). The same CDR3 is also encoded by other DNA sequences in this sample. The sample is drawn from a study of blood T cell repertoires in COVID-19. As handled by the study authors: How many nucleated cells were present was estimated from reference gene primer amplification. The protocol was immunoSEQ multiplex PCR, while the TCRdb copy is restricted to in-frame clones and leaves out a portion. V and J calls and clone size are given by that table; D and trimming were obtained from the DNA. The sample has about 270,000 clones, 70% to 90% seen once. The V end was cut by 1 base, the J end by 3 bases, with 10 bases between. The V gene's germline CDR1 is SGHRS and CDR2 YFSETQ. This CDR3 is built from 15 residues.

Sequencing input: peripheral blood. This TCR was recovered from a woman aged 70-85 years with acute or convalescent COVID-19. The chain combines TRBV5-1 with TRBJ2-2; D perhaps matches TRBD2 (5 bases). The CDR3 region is CASSLRLADTGELFF. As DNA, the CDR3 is TGCGCCAGCAGCTTGCGGCTAGCAGACACCGGGGAGCTGTTTTTT.